This T cell receptor beta chain was captured in a study of blood T cell repertoires in COVID-19. Looking at the study overall: T cells, B-cell-depleted T cells, or PBMCs supplied cDNA or gDNA.

The V gene's germline CDR1 is SNHLY and CDR2 FYNNEI. Trimming left V 9 bases short and J 5 bases short, with 16 bases between. This CDR3 is 13 amino acids long. Authors' analysis steps: The authors estimated nucleated cell counts from reference gene primer amplification. The protocol was immunoSEQ multiplex PCR, while the TCRdb copy is restricted to in-frame clones and leaves out a portion. V and J calls and clone size come straight from that table; D and trimming were deduced from the DNA. The sample records just over 150,000 clones, 70% to 85% being singletons. The rearrangement joins TRBV2 to TRBJ2-5, with a tentative D call TRBD2 (6 bases). This clonotype was obtained from a woman between 45 and 65 years old with acute or convalescent COVID-19. The sample consisted of peripheral blood. CDR3 region: CAREEGGGETQYF. Here the CDR3 DNA reads TGTGCCAGGGAGGAGGGAGGAGGCGAGACCCAGTACTTC.